This T cell receptor beta chain originates from a study of memory CD4+ T cells and cytomegalovirus serostatus. The sort gate was single viable CD3+CD4+CD8-CD45RO+ cells for memory CD4+ T cells. Positive selection with CD4 microbeads enriched total CD4+ T cells. In the study's own analysis: Out-of-frame sequences were removed, leaving 2,000,000 or so distinct TCRbeta sequences. Sequenced by immunoSEQ multiplex PCR; TCRdb stores in-frame clones only, minus some. The V and J calls and clone size are taken from that table; D and trimming were inferred from the DNA. Seen here are about 64,000 clones, 70% to 80% observed once, and the top ten hold about 1%. A remark on this clone: Its target is unknown.

Study-wide findings and caveats: Each of approximately 69 CMV-associated TCRbeta sequences occurred in one to five individuals.

This CDR3 is 11 amino acids long. The germline gives CDR1 SGHTS, CDR2 YDEGEE. V was clipped by 2 bases and J by 10 bases, with 9 bases between them. The chain carries TRBV5-8 and TRBJ1-1; D is unresolved. The sequencing input was memory CD4+ T cells from blood. The TCR was taken from an adult in good health and CMV-seronegative. CDR3 coding DNA: TGTGCCAGCAGCTTTAGGGTGACAGCTTTCTTT. It is translated as CASSFRVTAFF.